This T cell receptor beta chain was captured by sequencing in a study of shared clonotypes between healthy human individuals. Study-level findings and limits: Against clonotypes common to all four donors, non-shared ones had lower generation probabilities.

In the sorted-subset replicate PCRs, 200 ng DNA, some 30,000 T cell genomes, was used. This table comes from immunoSEQ multiplex PCR, and its TCRdb copy is limited to in-frame clones, with some not included. The profile shows about 1.5 million clones, around 98% of them singletons. As to this clone: Its antigen is as yet unknown.

Germline V gene data show CDR1 as SGHRS and CDR2 as YFSETQ. The CDR3 runs 13 residues. Between the trimmed V and J ends, which lost 4 bases and 0 bases, there was a span of 4 bases. The chain carries TRBV5-1 and TRBJ1-4; D remains unclear. The source material was naive CD4+ T cells sorted from blood. Subset here: CD45RA+ positively selected. This receptor was taken from a man aged 30-40 years in good health. CDR3 amino acids: CASSPSTNEKLFF. Here the CDR3 DNA reads TGCGCCAGCAGCCCGTCAACTAATGAAAAACTGTTTTTT.